This TCR beta chain emerged from a study of PD-1 blockade in classical Hodgkin lymphoma. Study-wide results and limits: Exclusion covered patients beginning nivolumab under 1 year post-ASCT. A significant rise in TCR diversity was seen by C4D1 for CD4+ cells but not for CD8+ cells.

TCRdb keeps only in-frame clones here, not all; method: immunoSEQ multiplex PCR. The table lists roughly 140,000 clones, 78% of them singletons, with about 9.3% in the top ten. Germline V gives CDR1 LNHDA, CDR2 SQIVND (reference sequence). V lost 6 bases to trimming and J lost 3 bases, with 18 bases between them. This CDR3 contains 15 residues. Each of the patients experienced relapse following autologous stem cell transplantation, and their brentuximab vedotin exposure differed. The study recorded best responses of complete response, partial response or progressive disease. Notes on this clone: Its antigen is still unknown.

This specimen was peripheral blood mononuclear cells (PBMCs), taken before the second cycle of nivolumab. The source is a human donor with classical Hodgkin lymphoma. This rearrangement joins TRBV19 to TRBJ2-7; possibly TRBD2 for D (7 bases). This chain's CDR3 is CASSRGAAGGYEQYF. The CDR3 region has the DNA TGTGCCAGTAGCCGGGGGGCCGCCGGGGGCTACGAGCAGTACTTC.